This T cell receptor (beta chain) is drawn from a study of blood T cell repertoires in COVID-19. As for the study in general: From T cells, B-cell-depleted T cells, or PBMCs came the material, which was cDNA or gDNA.

This CDR3 is 13 amino acids long. Germline CDR1 is SQVTM and CDR2 is ANQGSEA. The V end was cut by 1 base, the J end by 0 bases, with 4 bases between. Sequencing was performed with immunoSEQ multiplex PCR; in TCRdb, only in-frame clones are kept and a portion is missing. The top ten hold roughly 6.5% of the sample, which has some 88,000 clones, 75% to 90% seen once. The sequencing input was peripheral blood. This receptor was obtained from a man between 60 and 75 years old with acute or convalescent COVID-19. The chain links TRBV29-1 to TRBJ1-3; no clear D gene. The CDR3 loop reads CSVEGSSGNTIYF. In DNA form, the CDR3 reads TGCAGCGTTGAAGGGAGCTCTGGAAACACCATATATTTT.